Listed here is a single T cell receptor beta chain. Antigen: not known. The data are from a study of cytomegalovirus exposure and HLA in healthy donors. Study results and caveats: Researchers had no immune exposure information except CMV serostatus available. HLA-A and HLA-B allele assignments for most subjects were reportedly predicted accurately using TCR beta sequences. For cytomegalovirus status, the classifier reportedly gave diagnoses with high specificity and sensitivity. A previous analysis found most TCR beta V segments productive roughly 87% or roughly 30% of the time.

The J segment lost 7 bases and the V segment lost 0 bases, leaving 8 bases of the junction unmatched. CDR1 and CDR2 from the germline V gene are SGDLS and YYNGEE. The CDR3 consists of 16 residues. PCR was performed using 60 Vbeta and 13 Jbeta primers. Method: immunoSEQ multiplex PCR; TCRdb's copy keeps in-frame clones and lacks some. The data contain 150,000 to 200,000 clones, around 83% of them singletons. The sequencing sample was made of PBMCs. The chain recombines TRBV9 with TRBJ2-2, with 8 nucleotides matching TRBD2. The TCR comes from a middle-aged man in good health and CMV-seropositive. CDR3 in amino acids: CASSVEGREDVGELFF. CDR3 DNA sequence: TGTGCCAGCAGCGTAGAAGGGCGGGAGGATGTCGGGGAGCTGTTTTTT.